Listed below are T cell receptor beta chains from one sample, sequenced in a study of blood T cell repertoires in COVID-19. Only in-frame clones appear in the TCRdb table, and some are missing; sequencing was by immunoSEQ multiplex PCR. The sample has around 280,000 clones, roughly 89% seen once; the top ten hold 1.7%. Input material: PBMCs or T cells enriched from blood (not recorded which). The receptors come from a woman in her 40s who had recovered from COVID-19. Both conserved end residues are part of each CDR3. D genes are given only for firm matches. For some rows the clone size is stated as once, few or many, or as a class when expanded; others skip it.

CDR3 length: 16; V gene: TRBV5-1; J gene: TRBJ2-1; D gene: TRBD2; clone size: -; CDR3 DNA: TGCGCCAGCAGCTTGGCCCGGACTAGTTCCTACAATGAGCAGTTCTTC; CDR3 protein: CASSLARTSSYNEQFF
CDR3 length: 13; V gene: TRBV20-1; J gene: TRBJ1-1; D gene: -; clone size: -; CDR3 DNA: TGCAGTGCTAGTTCAGGCTCGAACACTGAAGCTTTCTTT; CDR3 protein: CSASSGSNTEAFF
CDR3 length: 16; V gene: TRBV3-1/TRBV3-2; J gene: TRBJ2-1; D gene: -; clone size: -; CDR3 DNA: TGTGCCAGCAGCCAAGAACTCACGATCTCCTACAATGAGCAGTTCTTC; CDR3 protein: CASSQELTISYNEQFF
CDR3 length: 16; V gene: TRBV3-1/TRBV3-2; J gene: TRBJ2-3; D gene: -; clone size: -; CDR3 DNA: TGTGCCAGCAGCCAAGAAGGGGCCCCGAGGACAGATACGCAGTATTTT; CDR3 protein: CASSQEGAPRTDTQYF
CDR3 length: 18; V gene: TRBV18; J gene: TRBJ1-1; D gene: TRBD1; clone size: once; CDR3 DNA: TGTGCCAGCTCACCCCTCGTCCCGGGACAGGGACCGAACGCTGAAGCTTTCTTT; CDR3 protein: CASSPLVPGQGPNAEAFF
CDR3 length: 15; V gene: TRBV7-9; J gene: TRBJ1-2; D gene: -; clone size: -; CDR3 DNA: TGTGCCAGCAGCCCCCTCGGAGTTGGTATCTATGGCTACACCTTC; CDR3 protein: CASSPLGVGIYGYTF
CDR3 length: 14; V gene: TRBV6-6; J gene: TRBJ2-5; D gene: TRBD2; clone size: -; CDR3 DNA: TGTGCCAGCAGCCAGGGACCGGGAGGGGAGACCCAGTACTTC; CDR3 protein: CASSQGPGGETQYF
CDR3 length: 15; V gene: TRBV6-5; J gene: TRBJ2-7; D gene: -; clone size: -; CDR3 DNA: TGTGCCAGCAGCCCCTCGCGGCCCAGCTCCTACGAGCAGTACTTC; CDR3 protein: CASSPSRPSSYEQYF
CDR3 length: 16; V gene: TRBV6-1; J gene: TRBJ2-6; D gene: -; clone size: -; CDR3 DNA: TGTGCCAGCAGTGAGAGGGAACGGTCTGGGGCCAACGTCCTGACTTTC; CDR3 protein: CASSERERSGANVLTF
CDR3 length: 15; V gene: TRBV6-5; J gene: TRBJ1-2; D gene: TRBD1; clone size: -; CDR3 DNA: TGTGCCAGCAGTTCGGACAGGGGGCTGGACTATGGCTACACCTTC; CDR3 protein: CASSSDRGLDYGYTF
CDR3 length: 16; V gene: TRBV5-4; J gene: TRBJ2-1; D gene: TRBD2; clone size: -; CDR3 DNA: TGTGCCAGCAGCTATTACGGGACTAGCGGACACAATGAGCAGTTCTTC; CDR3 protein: CASSYYGTSGHNEQFF
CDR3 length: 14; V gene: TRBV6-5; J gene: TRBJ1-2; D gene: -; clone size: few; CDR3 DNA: TGTGCCAGCACCGTACAGGGACCGTTCGGTGGCTACACCTTC; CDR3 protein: CASTVQGPFGGYTF
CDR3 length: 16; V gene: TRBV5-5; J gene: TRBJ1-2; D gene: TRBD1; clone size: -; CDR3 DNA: TGTGCCAGCAGCTTGACAGGGGGTAACTCTAACTATGGCTACACCTTC; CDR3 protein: CASSLTGGNSNYGYTF
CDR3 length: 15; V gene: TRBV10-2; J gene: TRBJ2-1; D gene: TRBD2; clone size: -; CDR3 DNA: TGCGCCAGCAGCCCTGCGGGAGGCTCCTACAATGAGCAGTTCTTC; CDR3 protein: CASSPAGGSYNEQFF
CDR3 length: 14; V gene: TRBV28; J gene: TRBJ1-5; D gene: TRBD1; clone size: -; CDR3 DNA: TGTGCCAGCAGTTTAAGGGGGCGGGATCAGCCCCAGCATTTT; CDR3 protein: CASSLRGRDQPQHF
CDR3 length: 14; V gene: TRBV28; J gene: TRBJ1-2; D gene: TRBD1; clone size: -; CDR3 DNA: TGTGCCAGCAGACGTCAGGGGGTGGGCTATGGCTACACCTTC; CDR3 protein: CASRRQGVGYGYTF
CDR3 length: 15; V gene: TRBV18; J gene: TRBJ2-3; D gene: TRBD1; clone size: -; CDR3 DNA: TGTGCCAGCTCGCCAGGGACAGGGGGCACAGATACGCAGTATTTT; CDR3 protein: CASSPGTGGTDTQYF
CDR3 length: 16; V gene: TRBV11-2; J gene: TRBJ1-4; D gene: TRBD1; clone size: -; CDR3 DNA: TGTGCCAGCAGCTTAGATCTGGGACAGGTTAATGAAAAACTGTTTTTT; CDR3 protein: CASSLDLGQVNEKLFF
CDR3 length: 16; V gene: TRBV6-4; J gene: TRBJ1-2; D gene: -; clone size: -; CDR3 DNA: TGTGCCAGCAGAGGACAGACAGGCCGAAGGGACTATGGCTACACCTTC; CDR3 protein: CASRGQTGRRDYGYTF
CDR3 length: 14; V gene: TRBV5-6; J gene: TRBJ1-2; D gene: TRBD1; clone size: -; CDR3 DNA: TGTGCCAGCAGCCCCCAGGGGGAGTTCTATGGCTACACCTTC; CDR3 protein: CASSPQGEFYGYTF
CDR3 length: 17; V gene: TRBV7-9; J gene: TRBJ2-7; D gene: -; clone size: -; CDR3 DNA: TGTGCCAGCAGCTCCCCCGGAGAGAGGACAGTTATCTACGAGCAGTACTTC; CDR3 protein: CASSSPGERTVIYEQYF
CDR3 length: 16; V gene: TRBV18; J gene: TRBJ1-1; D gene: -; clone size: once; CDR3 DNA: TGTGCCAGCTCACCTCGGGGAGTGGCAGCGAACACTGAAGCTTTCTTT; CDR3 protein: CASSPRGVAANTEAFF
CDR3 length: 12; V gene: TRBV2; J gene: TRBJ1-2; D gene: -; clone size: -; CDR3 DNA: TGTGCCAGCAGATGGGAGAACTATGGCTACACCTTC; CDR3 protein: CASRWENYGYTF
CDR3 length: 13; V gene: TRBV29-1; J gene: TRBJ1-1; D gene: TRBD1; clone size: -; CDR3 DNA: TGCAGCGTTGAAGGGAGACAGGGGGTTGAAGCTTTCTTT; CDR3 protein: CSVEGRQGVEAFF
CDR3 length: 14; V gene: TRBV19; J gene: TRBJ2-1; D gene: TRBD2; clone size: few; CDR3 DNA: TGTGCCAGTAGTACTCGACTAGCGGGATACGAGCAGTTCTTC; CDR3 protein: CASSTRLAGYEQFF
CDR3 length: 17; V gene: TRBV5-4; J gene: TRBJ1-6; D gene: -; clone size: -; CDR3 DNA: TGTGCCAGCAGCTCCGGGGGGGCAGCCTCCTATAATTCACCCCTCCACTTT; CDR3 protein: CASSSGGAASYNSPLHF
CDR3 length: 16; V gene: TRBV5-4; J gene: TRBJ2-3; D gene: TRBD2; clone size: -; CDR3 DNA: TGTGCCAGCAGCTTTAGGCGCGGGGGGGATACGGATACGCAGTATTTT; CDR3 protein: CASSFRRGGDTDTQYF
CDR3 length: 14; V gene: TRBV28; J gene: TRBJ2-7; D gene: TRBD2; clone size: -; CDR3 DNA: TGTGCCGTGTCCCCAGCGGGATGGAGCTACGAGCAGTACTTC; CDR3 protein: CAVSPAGWSYEQYF
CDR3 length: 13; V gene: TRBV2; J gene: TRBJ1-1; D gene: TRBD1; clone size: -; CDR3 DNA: TGTGCCAGCAATGACAGGGTAATAACTGAAGCTTTCTTT; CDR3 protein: CASNDRVITEAFF
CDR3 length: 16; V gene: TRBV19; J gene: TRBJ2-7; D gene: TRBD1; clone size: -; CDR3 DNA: TGTGCCAGTAGTCCGGTGGGACAGGGGGGTTCCTACGAGCAGTACTTC; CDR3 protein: CASSPVGQGGSYEQYF
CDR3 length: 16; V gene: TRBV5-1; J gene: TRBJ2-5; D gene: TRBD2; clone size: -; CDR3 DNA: TGCGCCAGCAGCTTAGCGGGGGGGCCTCAGCAAGAGACCCAGTACTTC; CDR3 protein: CASSLAGGPQQETQYF